This entry lists 30 T cell receptor beta chains sequenced from one sample in a study of blood T cell repertoires in COVID-19. Clones were read by immunoSEQ multiplex PCR, and TCRdb kept only the in-frame ones, dropping some. The table has roughly 330,000 clones, around 83% seen once. Sequencing was done on a sample of peripheral blood. The receptors here all came from a woman aged 45-60 years with acute or convalescent COVID-19.

This rearrangement joins TRBV28 to TRBJ2-1; 10 positions agree with TRBD1. The CDR3 length is 15 residues. V dropped 6 bases and J dropped 1; count of bases not matched to a gene: 3. Germline assignment: CDR1 MDHEN and CDR2 SYDVKM. CDR3 protein: CASSRTGGSYNEQFF. CDR3 bases: TGTGCCAGCAGCCGGACAGGGGGTTCCTACAATGAGCAGTTCTTC.

This chain links TRBV24-1 with TRBJ2-3, with 10 bases aligning to TRBD2. This CDR3 region has 16 residues. Looked up from germline, CDR1 is KGHDR and CDR2 is SFDVKD. V lost 5 bases and J lost 5; bases outside the gene matches: 9. The CDR3 nucleotides read TGTGCCACCAGTGGCCGTCCGGGACTAGCGAGAGATACGCAGTATTTT. Residues: CATSGRPGLARDTQYF.

This clone was detected only once. This chain uses TRBV6-5 with TRBJ1-2; TRBD1 matches at 7 bases. Germline V CDR1 and CDR2: MNHEY, SVGAGI. The CDR3 spans 12 residues. V lost 7 bases, J lost 6 bases, and 5 bases stayed unmatched. CDR3 amino acids: CASTEQGNGYTF. CDR3 in DNA: TGTGCCAGCACCGAACAGGGGAATGGCTACACCTTC.

The rearrangement uses TRBV14 and TRBJ2-1; tentative D call: TRBD1 (6 bases). V was cut by 5 bases and J by 9 bases, with 14 bases left in between. From germline, CDR1 is SGHDN and CDR2 FVKESK. The CDR3 contains 13 residues. In DNA, the CDR3 is TGTGCCAGCAGCTCTGACAGGCTGGGTGAGCAGTTCTTC. It specifies CASSSDRLGEQFF.

J is TRBJ1-6 and V is TRBV5-5; D is undetermined. The CDR3 consists of 12 residues. Germline V gene lookup returns CDR1 SGHKS and CDR2 YYEKEE (reference sequence). V was shortened by 1 base and J by 9 bases, with 5 bases between the two germline ends. Here the CDR3 DNA reads TGTGCCAGCAGCTTGCCGGGTTCACCCCTCCACTTT. This sequence encodes CASSLPGSPLHF.

The rearrangement joins TRBV12-5 to TRBJ2-1; the match to TRBD1 covers 7 bases. V lost 6 bases and J lost 4; bases outside the gene matches: 6. This CDR3 region has 14 residues. CDR1 and CDR2 from the germline V gene are LGHNT and FRNRAP. In DNA form, the CDR3 reads TGTGCTAGTGGAGGAGGACAGGTTTACAATGAGCAGTTCTTC. The encoded protein is CASGGGQVYNEQFF.

This chain connects TRBV19 to TRBJ1-3; no definite D call. From germline, CDR1 is LNHDA and CDR2 SQIVND (reference sequence). V lost 5 bases, J lost 2 bases, and 16 bases lay in between. The CDR3 totals 16 residues. Here the CDR3 DNA reads TGTGCCAGTAGTTCCGGTTATGAGTACGCTGGAAACACCATATATTTT. Its protein product is CASSSGYEYAGNTIYF.

The rearrangement uses TRBV6-4 and TRBJ2-3; no firm D call. Trimming removed 3 bases at V and 5 bases at J, with 9 bases between. Germline V gives CDR1 MRHNA, CDR2 SNTAGT. The CDR3 consists of 13 residues. The CDR3 region has the DNA TGTGCCAGCAGTGATACTACTGGAGATACGCAGTATTTT. Translating gives CASSDTTGDTQYF.

The chain combines TRBV12-5 with TRBJ1-3; 10 bases match TRBD1. CDR1 LGHNT and CDR2 FRNRAP come from the germline V gene. The trim removed 5 bases at V and 8 bases at J, leaving 6 bases unmatched. This CDR3 is built from 14 residues. CDR3 DNA: TGTGCTAGTGGTCTTACCGACAGGGGGCACACCATATATTTT. Encoded protein: CASGLTDRGHTIYF.

The V and J genes are TRBV10-1 and TRBJ1-5, with D unclear. Trimming took 0 bases from V and 4 from J, leaving 7 bases between them. The germline V gene has CDR1 WNHNN and CDR2 SYGVQD (reference sequence). The CDR3 spans 14 residues. This CDR3 reads CASSESPGNQPQHF. The CDR3 DNA follows: TGCGCCAGCAGTGAGTCGCCGGGGAATCAGCCCCAGCATTTT.

The gene calls are TRBV6-1 and TRBJ2-7; 10 bases align to TRBD1. V lost 1 base and J lost 2; bases outside the gene matches: 2. Germline V gene lookup returns CDR1 MNHNS and CDR2 SASEGT. This CDR3 spans 15 amino acids. Written as DNA, the CDR3 is TGTGCCAGCAGTGAAGACGGGACAGGGGCCTACGAGCAGTACGTC. This codes for CASSEDGTGAYEQYV.

This sequence joins TRBV5-1 and TRBJ2-7; 9 bases are a match to TRBD1. The CDR3 totals 15 residues. Trimming removed 1 base from V and 3 bases from J; junction bases left unmatched: 5. CDR1 is SGHRS, CDR2 YFSETQ, per germline. DNA for the CDR3: TGCGCCAGCAGCTTGTTCGGGACAGGGATCTACGAGCAGTACTTC. Translation gives CASSLFGTGIYEQYF.

The chain has TRBV30 and TRBJ1-5, with D uncertain. The CDR3 length is 13 residues. Trimming stripped 2 bases from V and 3 bases from J, with 8 bases between. Per the germline V gene, CDR1 is GTSNPN and CDR2 is SVGIG (reference sequence). The CDR3 nucleotides are TGTGCCTGGAGTCTCGGTTACAATCAGCCCCAGCATTTT. Residues: CAWSLGYNQPQHF.

The V call is TRBV7-9, the J call TRBJ2-6; D may be TRBD2 (5 bases). The V and J ends lost 5 bases and 0 bases respectively, with 11 bases between them. The V gene's germline CDR1 is SEHNR and CDR2 FQNEAQ (reference sequence). The CDR3 has 16 amino acids. This CDR3 reads CASSPGTSSGANVLTF. CDR3 nucleotides: TGTGCCAGCAGCCCAGGTACTAGCTCTGGGGCCAACGTCCTGACTTTC.

This clone was recorded a few times. The chain recombines TRBV29-1 with TRBJ2-3; D is ambiguous. V was cut by 3 bases and J by 0 bases, with 4 bases left in between. The CDR3 has 12 amino acids. Germline V gene lookup returns CDR1 SQVTM and CDR2 ANQGSEA. CDR3 bases: TGCAGCGTTGACTCTAGCACAGATACGCAGTATTTT. Its translation is CSVDSSTDTQYF.

The chain employs TRBV7-6 and TRBJ2-5; weak D call: TRBD2 (5 bases). The CDR3 has 16 residues. The V and J ends lost 1 base and 1 base respectively, with 13 bases between them. Germline CDR1 reads SGHVS; CDR2 reads FNYEAQ. CDR3: CASSLGGLGPQETQYF. The CDR3, as DNA: TGTGCCAGCAGCTTAGGAGGGCTCGGTCCCCAAGAGACCCAGTACTTC.

This sequence joins TRBV7-2 and TRBJ2-6; the D gene is possibly TRBD2 (5 bases). Between the trimmed V and J ends, which lost 0 bases and 9 bases, there was a span of 12 bases. In germline, CDR1 is SGHTA, CDR2 FQGNSA. The CDR3 covers 15 residues. The CDR3 loop is CASSLAMTGINVLTF. The DNA for the CDR3 is TGTGCCAGCAGCTTAGCGATGACGGGAATCAACGTCCTGACTTTC. Complete variable domain (other parts from reference TRBV7-2 and TRBJ2-6): GAGVSQSPSNKVTEKGKDVELRCDPISGHTALYWYRQSLGQGLEFLIYFQGNSAPDKSGLPSDRFSAERTGGSVSTLTIQRTQQEDSAVYLCASSLAMTGINVLTFGAGSRLTVL.

This chain uses TRBV7-9 with TRBJ1-2, with a tentative D call TRBD1 (6 bases). Trimming shortened V by 6 bases and J by 0 bases, and 11 bases separated the two germline ends. CDR3 length: 14 residues. Germline CDR1 and CDR2: SEHNR and FQNEAQ (reference sequence). The CDR3 is CASRPTGPNYGYTF. Written as DNA, the CDR3 is TGTGCCAGCAGGCCTACAGGGCCTAACTATGGCTACACCTTC.

The J gene is TRBJ1-2, the V gene TRBV11-2, with D hard to call. The CDR3 contains 15 residues. Germline values: CDR1 SGHAT, CDR2 FQNNGV. V was pared by 3 bases and J by 0 bases, with 11 bases between. The CDR3 sequence is CASSFGTAANYGYTF. The CDR3, as DNA: TGTGCCAGCAGCTTCGGAACAGCCGCTAACTATGGCTACACCTTC. Together with reference TRBV11-2 and TRBJ1-2, the CDR3 gives the full variable domain: EAGVAQSPRYKIIEKRQSVAFWCNPISGHATLYWYQQILGQGPKLLIQFQNNGVVDDSQLPKDRFSAERLKGVDSTLKIQPAKLEDSAVYLCASSFGTAANYGYTFGSGTRLTVV.

The V call is TRBV12-3 or TRBV12-4, the J call TRBJ1-1; possible D gene TRBD1, 6 bases. This CDR3 comprises 13 residues. V dropped 7 bases and J dropped 0 bases, with 9 bases sitting between them. The CDR3, as DNA: TGTGCCAGCAAAGGGGGGGTGAACACTGAAGCTTTCTTT. It is translated as CASKGGVNTEAFF.

The CDR3: CASSEARADTQYF. CDR3 bases: TGTGCCAGCAGTGAAGCGCGGGCAGATACGCAGTATTTT. V gene TRBV2 combines with J gene TRBJ2-3, with a weak D call TRBD2 (5 bases). The CDR3 runs to 13 residues. Germline V lookup: CDR1 SNHLY, CDR2 FYNNEI. Trimming pared 0 bases from V and 4 bases from J, leaving 5 bases between.

The CDR3 spells CASSPRGDTQYF. The CDR3 nucleotides read TGTGCCAGCAGCCCCCGGGGGGATACGCAGTATTTT. This chain connects TRBV3-1 (or the pseudogene TRBV3-2) to TRBJ2-3; maybe TRBD2 (6 bases). CDR1 is LGHDT and CDR2 is YNNKEL in the germline V gene (reference sequence). The CDR3 is 12 amino acids. Trimming stripped 4 bases from V and 6 bases from J, with 8 bases between.

The chain combines TRBV24-1 with TRBJ1-5, with D possibly being TRBD1 (6 bases). CDR3 length equals 16 residues. Per the germline V gene, CDR1 is KGHDR and CDR2 is SFDVKD. Trimming took 4 bases from V and 6 from J, leaving 18 bases between them. DNA for the CDR3: TGTGCCACCAGTGAGGCTACAGGGATGAAAGGTCAGCCCCAGCATTTT. It yields the protein CATSEATGMKGQPQHF.

The chain recombines TRBV29-1 with TRBJ1-1, with D possibly TRBD1 on 6 matching bases. Germline V gives CDR1 SQVTM, CDR2 ANQGSEA. The CDR3 has 14 residues. V lost 7 bases and J 2 bases, leaving 17 bases between the germline ends. The CDR3 spells CSALPTGRNTEAFF. The CDR3 bases are TGCAGCGCCTTACCGACAGGACGAAACACTGAAGCTTTCTTT.

This clone was found once. The chain is built from TRBV19 and TRBJ1-5, with D unclear. The CDR3 consists of 12 residues. Trimming removed 9 bases from V and 4 bases from J, with 10 bases in between. Looked up from germline, CDR1 is LNHDA and CDR2 is SQIVND (reference sequence). The CDR3 DNA reads TGTGCCAGCAAAAGCGGGAATCAGCCCCAGCATTTT. It codes for CASKSGNQPQHF. Full variable domain (missing parts from reference TRBV19 and TRBJ1-5): DGGITQSPKYLFRKEGQNVTLSCEQNLNHDAMYWYRQDPGQGLRLIYYSQIVNDFQKGDIAEGYSVSREKKESFPLTVTSAQKNPTAFYLCASKSGNQPQHFGDGTRLSIL.

Written as DNA, the CDR3 is TGTGCCAGCAGTTTAACACAGGGAAACACCATATATTTT. Its protein is CASSLTQGNTIYF. The chain employs TRBV12-3 or TRBV12-4 and TRBJ1-3; no reliable D call. The CDR3 loop spans 13 amino acids. V gave up 2 bases and J gave up 4 bases, with 6 bases separating them.

The V gene is TRBV11-2, the J gene TRBJ2-2; 7 bases line up with TRBD2. CDR1 is SGHAT, CDR2 FQNNGV, per germline. V dropped 1 base and J dropped 3; count of bases not matched to a gene: 5. The CDR3 length is 16 residues. The CDR3: CASSLGSSGYTGELFF. In DNA, the CDR3 is TGTGCCAGCAGCTTAGGGTCTAGCGGTTACACCGGGGAGCTGTTTTTT.

The chain couples TRBV5-4 to TRBJ2-7, with 9 bases lining up with TRBD2. Germline trimming cut 1 base from V and 5 bases from J; bases unmatched to any gene: 10. The CDR3 sequence is 16 residues long. Per the germline V gene, CDR1 is SGHNT and CDR2 is YYREEE (reference sequence). CDR3 nucleotides: TGTGCCAGCAGCTTGACCGCCCTAGCGGGATGGGACGAGCAGTACTTC. Amino acid sequence: CASSLTALAGWDEQYF.

This chain links TRBV3-1 (or the pseudogene TRBV3-2) with TRBJ2-1, with 10 positions matching TRBD2. Germline V gives CDR1 LGHDT, CDR2 YNNKEL (reference sequence). V lost 4 bases, J lost 4 bases, and 7 bases stayed unmatched. CDR3 length: 16 amino acids. CDR3 region: CASSRSSSGRYNEQFF. CDR3 DNA: TGTGCCAGCAGCCGATCATCTAGCGGGAGATACAATGAGCAGTTCTTC.

As concerns this clone: Other DNA sequences from this sample encode an identical CDR3 as well. The chain couples TRBV19 to TRBJ1-1; D remains unclear. CDR1 LNHDA and CDR2 SQIVND come from the germline V gene (reference sequence). V lost 3 bases and J lost 2, with 7 bases in between. The CDR3 sequence is 13 residues long. The CDR3 nucleotides are TGTGCCAGTAGTATTAGCAGAAACACTGAAGCTTTCTTT. Protein sequence: CASSISRNTEAFF.